This T cell receptor (beta chain) was retrieved from a study of cytomegalovirus exposure and HLA in healthy donors. Study findings and constraints: A missense variant in DCLRE1C was later tied to TCR beta V- and J-gene trimming.

Comment on this clone: As yet, its antigen is unknown. Other DNA sequences in the sample encode the same CDR3.

Per germline, CDR1 MNHEY and CDR2 SMNVEV (reference sequence). V dropped 5 bases and J dropped 4; count of bases not matched to a gene: 3. The CDR3 runs 14 residues. The PCR contained 60 Vbeta and 13 Jbeta primers. TCRdb's table, derived via immunoSEQ multiplex PCR, lists solely in-frame clones and lacks some. The repertoire table contains roughly 200,000 clones. This rearrangement joins TRBV27 to TRBJ2-5, with 11 bases lining up with TRBD1. The source material was PBMCs. The sequence was collected from a man younger than 45 in good health and CMV-seronegative. In nucleotides, the CDR3 is TGTGCCAGCAGTCCGGGACAGGGGGGAGAGACCCAGTACTTC. This codes for CASSPGQGGETQYF.